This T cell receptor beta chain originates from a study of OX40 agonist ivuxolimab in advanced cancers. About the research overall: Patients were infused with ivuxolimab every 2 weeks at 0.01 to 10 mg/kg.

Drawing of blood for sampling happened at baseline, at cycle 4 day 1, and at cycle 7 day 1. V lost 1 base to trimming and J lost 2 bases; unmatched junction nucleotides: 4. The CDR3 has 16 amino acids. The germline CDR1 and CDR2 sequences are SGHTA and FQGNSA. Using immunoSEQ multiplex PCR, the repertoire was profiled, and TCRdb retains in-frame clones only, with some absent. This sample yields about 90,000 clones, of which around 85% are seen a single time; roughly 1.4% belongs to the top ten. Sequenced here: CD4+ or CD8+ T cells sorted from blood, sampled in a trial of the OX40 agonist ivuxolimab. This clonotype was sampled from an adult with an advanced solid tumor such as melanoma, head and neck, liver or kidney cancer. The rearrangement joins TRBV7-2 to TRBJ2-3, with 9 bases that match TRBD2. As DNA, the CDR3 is TGTGCCAGCAGCTTAGTAGCGGGGGCCCTCACAGATACGCAGTATTTT. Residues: CASSLVAGALTDTQYF.